A single T cell receptor beta chain is shown here with its context. This record belongs to a study of control samples from healthy donors and cancer patients. Trimming took 4 bases from V and 10 from J, leaving 17 bases between them. In germline, CDR1 is ENHRY, CDR2 SYGVKD. The CDR3 contains 15 residues. Method: immunoSEQ multiplex PCR; TCRdb's copy keeps in-frame clones and lacks some. The table has 150,000 to 200,000 clones, 94% seen once. The chain joins TRBV10-3 to TRBJ1-6; the D gene is possibly TRBD1 (5 bases). The sample taken for sequencing was blood. The sequence came from a woman aged 40 to 50 in good health. The CDR3 coding sequence is TGTGCCATCAGTGGGTCCGGGGCCCAACTCTCACCCCTCCACTTT. It translates to CAISGSGAQLSPLHF.